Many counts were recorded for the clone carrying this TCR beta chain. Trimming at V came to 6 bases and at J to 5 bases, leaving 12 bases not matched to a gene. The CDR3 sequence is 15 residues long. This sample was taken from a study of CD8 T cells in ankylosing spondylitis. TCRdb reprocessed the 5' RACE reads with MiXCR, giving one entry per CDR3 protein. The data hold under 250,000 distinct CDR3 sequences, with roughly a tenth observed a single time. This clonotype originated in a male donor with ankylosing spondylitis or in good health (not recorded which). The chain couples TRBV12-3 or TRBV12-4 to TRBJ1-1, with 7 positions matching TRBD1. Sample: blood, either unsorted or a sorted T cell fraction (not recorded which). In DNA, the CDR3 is TGTGCCAGCAGAACCCTGACAGGGACGGAGACTGAAGCTTTCTTT. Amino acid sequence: CASRTLTGTETEAFF.